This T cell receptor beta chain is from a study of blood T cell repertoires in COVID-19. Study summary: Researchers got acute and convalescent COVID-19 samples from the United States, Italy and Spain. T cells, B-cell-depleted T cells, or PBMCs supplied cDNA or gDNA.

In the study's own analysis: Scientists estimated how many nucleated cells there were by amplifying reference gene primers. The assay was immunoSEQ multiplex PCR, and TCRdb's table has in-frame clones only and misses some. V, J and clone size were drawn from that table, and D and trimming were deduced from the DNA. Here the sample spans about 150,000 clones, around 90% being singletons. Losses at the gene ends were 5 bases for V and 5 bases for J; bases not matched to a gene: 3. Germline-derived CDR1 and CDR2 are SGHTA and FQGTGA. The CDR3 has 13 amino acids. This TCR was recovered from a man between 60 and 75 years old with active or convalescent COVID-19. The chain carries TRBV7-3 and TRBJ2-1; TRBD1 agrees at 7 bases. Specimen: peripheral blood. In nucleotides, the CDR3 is TGTGCCAGCAGCACCGGGACAGACAATGAGCAGTTCTTC. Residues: CASSTGTDNEQFF.